The rows below give T cell receptor beta chains drawn from one sample of a study of T cells in Graves' hyperthyroidism and ophthalmopathy. Using its own MiXCR run on the multiplex PCR reads, TCRdb lists one record per CDR3 protein. This sample has 450,000 to 500,000 distinct CDR3 sequences; 22% occur once, and the top ten carry about 53%. Sequencing was performed on blood. The source is a woman aged 65 to 85 with Graves' ophthalmopathy. CDR3s include the opening cysteine and the closing phenylalanine or tryptophan. A D gene is named only where the DNA matches it firmly. Rows may omit the clone size; those that give it use once, few, many or a size class.

NA	TRBJ2-2	TRBD1	TRBV6-1	TGTGCCAGCAGAAGTTCCAGGGGGCTGGGCGGGGAGCTGTTTTTT	CASRSSRGLGGELFF
few	TRBJ2-7	NA	TRBV5-1	TGCGCCAGCAGCCTATCCAATGGGCCAGGCGAGCAGTACTTC	CASSLSNGPGEQYF
few	TRBJ1-5	TRBD1	TRBV20-1	TGCAGTGCTACCCGGACAGGGTCTTATAGCAATCAGCCCCAGCATTTT	CSATRTGSYSNQPQHF
few	TRBJ2-2	TRBD1	TRBV24-1	TGTGCCACCAGTATAACAGGGGGGACCGGGGAGCTGTTTTTT	CATSITGGTGELFF
many	TRBJ2-5	TRBD2	TRBV28	TGTGCCAGCAGTTTCGGGACTAGCAGACAAGAGACCCAGTACTTC	CASSFGTSRQETQYF
many	TRBJ1-1	NA	TRBV18	TGTGCCAGCTCAGGAATACAGAGGACTGAAGCTTTCTTT	CASSGIQRTEAFF
NA	TRBJ1-1	NA	TRBV10-3	TGTGCCATCCGGCAGGGGTCGGTCACTGAAGCTTTCTTT	CAIRQGSVTEAFF
few	TRBJ2-7	TRBD1	TRBV6-2/TRBV6-3	TGTGCCAGCGGGAGGACAGGGAATCACGAGCAGTACTTC	CASGRTGNHEQYF
many	TRBJ1-2	NA	TRBV7-2	TGTGCCAGCAGCTTAGCGGACTATGGCTACACCTTC	CASSLADYGYTF
few	TRBJ2-1	TRBD1	TRBV7-3	TGTGCCAGCAGCTTACGTCCCGGGACAGGGCCTGGAGGTGAGCAGTTCTTC	CASSLRPGTGPGGEQFF
NA	TRBJ2-1	NA	TRBV28	TGTGCCAGCAGCAGCACCGGGGGTTTATCCTACAATGAGCAGTTCTTC	CASSSTGGLSYNEQFF
once	TRBJ1-6	TRBD1	TRBV5-6	TGTGCCAGCAGCCTTACACAGGGGAACATTATCCCCCTCCACTTT	CASSLTQGNIIPLHF
few	TRBJ2-1	TRBD2	TRBV11-2	TGTGCCAGCAGCCCCTCCCCACAGCGGGGGTTCTACAATGAGCAGTTCTTC	CASSPSPQRGFYNEQFF
many	TRBJ2-3	NA	TRBV28	TGTGCCAGCAGTTCCCTCCGGTATACGCAGTATTTT	CASSSLRYTQYF
NA	TRBJ1-4	NA	TRBV2	TGTGCCAGCAGTGCTCTAGACCTAACTAATGAAAAACTGTTTTTT	CASSALDLTNEKLFF